This TCR beta chain is from a study of blood T cells in healthy people across ages. In the study overall: Roughly one uniquely barcoded beta molecule per two T cells was captured.

Study-wide points: Older individuals had lower TCR beta diversity per million T cells (the decline was roughly linear). Any changes in expanded clonotypes were possibly confounded, as donor CMV status remained unknown.

Next came a second PCR, run for about 6 to 11 cycles, which used a sample-barcoded 5' primer along with a J-beta primer mix. MiXCR was run by TCRdb on the 5' RACE reads, yielding one entry per CDR3 protein. The sample has around 990,000 distinct CDR3 sequences; under 40% are singletons. A word on this clonotype: What it binds is not known.

The TCR was taken from a man aged 18 to 30 in good health. Sequenced material: blood.

Here the CDR3 reads CASSKVTREGTEAFF. The CDR3 DNA follows: TGTGCCAGCAGCAAAGTCACAAGGGAGGGGACTGAAGCTTTCTTT. The V and J genes are TRBV21-1 and TRBJ1-1. TRBV21-1 is classified as a pseudogene. The CDR3 covers 15 residues.